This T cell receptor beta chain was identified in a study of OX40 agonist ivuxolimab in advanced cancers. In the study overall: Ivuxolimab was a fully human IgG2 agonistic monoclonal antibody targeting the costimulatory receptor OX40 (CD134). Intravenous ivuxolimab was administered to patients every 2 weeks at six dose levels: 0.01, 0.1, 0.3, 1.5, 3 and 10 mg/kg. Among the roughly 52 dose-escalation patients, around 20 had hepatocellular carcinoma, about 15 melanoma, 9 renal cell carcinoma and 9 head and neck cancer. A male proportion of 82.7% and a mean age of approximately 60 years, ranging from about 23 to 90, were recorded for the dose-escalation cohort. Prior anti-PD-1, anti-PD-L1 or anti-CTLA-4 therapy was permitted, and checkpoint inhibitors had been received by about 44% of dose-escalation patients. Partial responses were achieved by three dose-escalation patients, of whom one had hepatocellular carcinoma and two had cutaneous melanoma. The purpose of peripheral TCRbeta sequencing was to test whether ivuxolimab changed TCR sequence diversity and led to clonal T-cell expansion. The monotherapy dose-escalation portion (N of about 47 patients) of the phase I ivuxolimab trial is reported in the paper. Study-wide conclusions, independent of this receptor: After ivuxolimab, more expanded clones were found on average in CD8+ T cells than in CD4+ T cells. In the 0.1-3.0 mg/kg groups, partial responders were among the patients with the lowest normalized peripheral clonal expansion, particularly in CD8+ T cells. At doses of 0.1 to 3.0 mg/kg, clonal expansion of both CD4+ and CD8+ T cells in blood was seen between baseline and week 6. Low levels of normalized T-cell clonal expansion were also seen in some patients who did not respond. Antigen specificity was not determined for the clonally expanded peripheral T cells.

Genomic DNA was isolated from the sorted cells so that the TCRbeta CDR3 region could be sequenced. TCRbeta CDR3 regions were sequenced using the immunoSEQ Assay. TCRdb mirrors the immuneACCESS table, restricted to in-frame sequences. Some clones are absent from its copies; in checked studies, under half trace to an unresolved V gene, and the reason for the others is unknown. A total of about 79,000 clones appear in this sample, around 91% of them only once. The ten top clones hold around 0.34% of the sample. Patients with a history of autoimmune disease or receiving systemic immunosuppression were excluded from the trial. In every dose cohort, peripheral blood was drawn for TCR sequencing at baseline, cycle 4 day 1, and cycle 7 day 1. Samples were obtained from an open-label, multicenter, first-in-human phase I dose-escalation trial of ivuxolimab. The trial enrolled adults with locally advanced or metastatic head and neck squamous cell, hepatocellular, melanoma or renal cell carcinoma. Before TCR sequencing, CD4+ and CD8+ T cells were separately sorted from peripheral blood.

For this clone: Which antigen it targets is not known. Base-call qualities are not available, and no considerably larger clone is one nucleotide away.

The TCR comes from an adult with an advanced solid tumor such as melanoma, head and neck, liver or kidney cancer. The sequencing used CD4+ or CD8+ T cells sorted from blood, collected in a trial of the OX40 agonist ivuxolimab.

This receptor has the CDR3 CASSLYEKLFF. In nucleotides, the sequence is TGTGCCAGCAGTTTATATGAAAAACTGTTTTTT. The rearranged segments are TRBV28 and TRBJ1-4; the D gene is not confidently resolved. V is reduced by 1 base and J by 6 bases, leaving a spacing of 0 bases between them. The germline V gene sets CDR1 to MDHEN and CDR2 to SYDVKM. Its CDR3 holds 11 amino acids, cysteine through phenylalanine. Only CDR3 DNA remains: 33 bases, in frame from the first base.